This is a list of T cell receptor beta chains from one sample in a study of blood T cell repertoires in COVID-19. Libraries were prepared by immunoSEQ multiplex PCR; TCRdb keeps only in-frame clonotypes and omits some of them. The repertoire consists of under 350,000 clones, with approximately 89% occurring once and the leading ten covering over 1.5%. The sequenced material came from peripheral blood. The receptors stem from a woman in her 30s with COVID-19, enrolled during active disease. CDR3s include the opening cysteine and the closing phenylalanine or tryptophan. Each record gives: clone size, D gene, V gene, J gene, CDR3 DNA, CDR3 protein. D genes are given only for firm matches. Clone size is stated in some rows and not others, as once, few, many or a class when expanded.

>-|TRBD1|TRBV6-5|TRBJ1-2
TGTGCCAGCACTCGACAGGGGTCGGGTGGCTACACCTTC
CASTRQGSGGYTF
>-|TRBD1|TRBV6-1|TRBJ1-2
TGTGCCAGCAGTGCCATTCAGGGGGTTGTTTATGCGGGCTACACCTTC
CASSAIQGVVYAGYTF
>-|-|TRBV7-2|TRBJ1-4
TGTGCCAGCAGCTTAGCTCAAAGGGGAGGGAAACTGTTTTTT
CASSLAQRGGKLFF
>-|-|TRBV6-6|TRBJ1-2
TGTGCCAGCAGTTACTCGGACTCAGGGGTAGGCTACACCTTC
CASSYSDSGVGYTF
>-|-|TRBV7-3|TRBJ1-3
TGTGCCAGCACCGGCCAGGTCTTCTCTGGAAACACCATATATTTT
CASTGQVFSGNTIYF
>-|TRBD1|TRBV6-6|TRBJ2-7
TGTGCCAGCAGCCCGACAGGGCACGAGCAGTACTTC
CASSPTGHEQYF
>-|-|TRBV4-1|TRBJ1-6
TGCGCCAGCAGCCTGACGTCCCAGGGGAGCCCACCCCTCCACTTT
CASSLTSQGSPPLHF
>-|TRBD1|TRBV7-9|TRBJ2-5
TGTGCCAGCAGCTTAGAAGCGACAGGGGGCCGAAAGACCCAGTACTTC
CASSLEATGGRKTQYF
>-|-|TRBV6-2/TRBV6-3|TRBJ1-2
TGTGCCAGCAGTTTTCGTGAGGGCTACACCTTC
CASSFREGYTF
>-|-|TRBV6-2/TRBV6-3|TRBJ2-2
TGTGCCAGCAGTTATTCCGGAGGGCCGCTCACCGGGGAGCTGTTTTTT
CASSYSGGPLTGELFF
>-|-|TRBV3-1/TRBV3-2|TRBJ1-1
TGTGCCAGCAGCCAACCCGGGAGGAACACTGAAGCTTTCTTT
CASSQPGRNTEAFF
>-|-|TRBV6-5|TRBJ2-3
TGTGCCAGCAGAATGACAGTGGCCGCAGATACGCAGTATTTT
CASRMTVAADTQYF
>-|TRBD1|TRBV11-3|TRBJ2-1
TGTGCCAGCAGCTTGACAGGGGGCTTGAATGAGCAGTTCTTC
CASSLTGGLNEQFF
>-|-|TRBV11-3|TRBJ2-5
TGTGCCAGCAGCCCCATGCGGAGACAAGAGACCCAGTACTTC
CASSPMRRQETQYF
>-|TRBD1|TRBV6-7|TRBJ1-5
TGTGCCAGCAGTTGTTCCCCGGGACAGGGAAAATATAGCAATCAGCCCCAGCATTTT
CASSCSPGQGKYSNQPQHF
>-|-|TRBV6-2/TRBV6-3|TRBJ1-2
TGTGCCAGCAGTTACTCTGGTGGGCGTCGTGGCTACACCTTC
CASSYSGGRRGYTF
>-|TRBD2|TRBV5-4|TRBJ2-1
TGTGCCAGCAGTCCCCCCCCCACTAGCGGGGGGGCCGATGAGCAGTTCTTC
CASSPPPTSGGADEQFF
>-|-|TRBV11-1|TRBJ1-6
TGTGCCAGCAGCTTAGCGCCGGGTTCGGGGACACCCCTCCACTTT
CASSLAPGSGTPLHF
>-|TRBD1|TRBV6-2/TRBV6-3|TRBJ2-7
TGTGCCAGCAACCCGGCAGGGGGCCGGTACGAGCAGTACTTC
CASNPAGGRYEQYF
>-|-|TRBV6-2/TRBV6-3|TRBJ1-2
TGTGCCAGCAGTTACGTCTACCGGGCAGGGGCCGCTAACTATGGCTACACCTTC
CASSYVYRAGAANYGYTF
>once|-|TRBV10-1|TRBJ2-1
TGCGCCAGCAGTGAGTCGGCAGGGTTTGATGAGCAGTTCTTC
CASSESAGFDEQFF
>-|-|TRBV5-6|TRBJ2-1
TGTGCCAGCAGCTTAGGAGCGGGCCCTGGAAGTGGGCAGTTCTTC
CASSLGAGPGSGQFF
>-|-|TRBV5-1|TRBJ1-2
TGCGCCAGCAGCTTGGGACGGGGAGTCTATGGCTACACCTTC
CASSLGRGVYGYTF
>-|-|TRBV28|TRBJ1-6
TGTGCCAGCAGTTTGGGTCAGGAGGTCTCTGACCTCCACTTT
CASSLGQEVSDLHF
>-|TRBD2|TRBV18|TRBJ2-5
TGTGCCAGCTCATCTGGACTAGCGGGGGGTAAAGAGACCCAGTACTTC
CASSSGLAGGKETQYF
>few|-|TRBV2|TRBJ1-4
TGTGCCAGCAGTGAAGCCACAGGGAAGTGGGATGAAAAACTGTTTTTT
CASSEATGKWDEKLFF
>-|-|TRBV5-5|TRBJ2-7
TGTGCCAGCAGATTAAGACAGGGAGGCCCCCGAAGGCAGTACTTC
CASRLRQGGPRRQYF
>-|-|TRBV7-2|TRBJ2-5
TGTGCCAGCAGCTTCCAATCTGGGAGAGAGACCCAGTACTTC
CASSFQSGRETQYF
>-|-|TRBV4-1|TRBJ2-1
TGCGCCAGCAGCCAAGACAGGGTGAGCTCCTACAATGAGCAGTTCTTC
CASSQDRVSSYNEQFF
>few|TRBD1|TRBV7-6|TRBJ1-4
TGTGCCAGCAGCCGACTTTCGACAGGGGATGAAAAACTGTTTTTT
CASSRLSTGDEKLFF
>-|-|TRBV6-5|TRBJ1-2
TGTGCCAGCAAAAAGCGGGGACCCTATGGCTACACCTTC
CASKKRGPYGYTF
>-|-|TRBV19|TRBJ1-6
TGTGCCAGTAGTATAGGAGGGCTGGGGTCACCCCTCCACTTT
CASSIGGLGSPLHF
>-|TRBD1|TRBV7-2|TRBJ1-3
TGTGCCAGCAGCCTCACCGGGACAGCGAACTCTGGAAACACCATATATTTT
CASSLTGTANSGNTIYF
>-|-|TRBV4-1|TRBJ1-5
TGCGCCAGCAGCCAAGGTTCAGTTCATAGCAATCAGCCCCAGCATTTT
CASSQGSVHSNQPQHF
>few|TRBD2|TRBV15|TRBJ2-2
TGTGCCACCAGCAGAGGATTGTCGGGGGGAGGAACCGGGGAGCTGTTTTTT
CATSRGLSGGGTGELFF
>-|-|TRBV7-9|TRBJ1-1
TGTGCCAGCAGCATTACAGCCGCCGAAGCTTTCTTT
CASSITAAEAFF
>-|-|TRBV4-1|TRBJ1-2
TGCGCCAGCAGTCGCTACCAGGGTAGGGGCTACACCTTC
CASSRYQGRGYTF
>-|TRBD1|TRBV24-1|TRBJ2-1
TGTGCCACCAGTGATCCGGGACAGAGTCATGAGCAGTTCTTC
CATSDPGQSHEQFF
>-|-|TRBV4-1|TRBJ1-2
TGCGCCAGCAGCCAAGATCGACTCGGGTATGGCTACACCTTC
CASSQDRLGYGYTF
>-|TRBD1|TRBV9|TRBJ1-1
TGTGCCAGCAGCGTAGGTCCAGGGGGCACTGAAGCTTTCTTT
CASSVGPGGTEAFF
>-|TRBD2|TRBV7-2|TRBJ2-5
TGTGCCAGCAGCTCAACTAGCGGGGCCCAAGAGACCCAGTACTTC
CASSSTSGAQETQYF
>-|-|TRBV9|TRBJ1-4
TGTGCCAGCAGCGTAGGGGGACAAACTAATGAAAAACTGTTTTTT
CASSVGGQTNEKLFF
>-|TRBD1|TRBV29-1|TRBJ2-1
TGCAGCGTTGAGGGCCAGGGGGCTGTCGATGAGCAGTTCTTC
CSVEGQGAVDEQFF
>-|-|TRBV29-1|TRBJ1-2
TGCAGCGCACTCCCGGACTACGCAAGTGGCTACACCTTC
CSALPDYASGYTF
>-|TRBD1|TRBV3-1/TRBV3-2|TRBJ1-2
TGTGCCAGCAGCCCGACAGGGGGCGGTGGCTATGGCTACACCTTC
CASSPTGGGGYGYTF
>-|TRBD2|TRBV11-3|TRBJ2-3
TGTGCCAGCAGCTTAGCGGGGGGTCTCACAGATACGCAGTATTTT
CASSLAGGLTDTQYF
>-|-|TRBV23-1|TRBJ1-6
TGCGCCAGCAGTCAGCCGTACACTTACAGGGTTAATTCACCCCTCCACTTT
CASSQPYTYRVNSPLHF
>-|-|TRBV3-1/TRBV3-2|TRBJ2-6
TGTGCCAGCAGCCCGGCGGGGGGGGCCAACGTCCTGACTTTC
CASSPAGGANVLTF
>-|TRBD1|TRBV11-3|TRBJ1-1
TGTGCCAGCAGCTTAGTAACAGGGGTCAACACTGAAGCTTTCTTT
CASSLVTGVNTEAFF
>once|TRBD2|TRBV3-1/TRBV3-2|TRBJ2-3
TGTGCCAGCAGCTATCGACTAGCGGGGGGCCCCGATACGCAGTATTTT
CASSYRLAGGPDTQYF
>-|-|TRBV21-1|TRBJ2-3
TGTGCCAGCAGCCCAAGGGGTAAGTGCACAGATACGCAGTATTTT
CASSPRGKCTDTQYF
>-|TRBD2|TRBV5-4|TRBJ2-2
TGTGCCAGCAGCTCACCCCCGGGGGGCGGGGAGCTGTTTTTT
CASSSPPGGGELFF
>-|-|TRBV4-1|TRBJ2-7
TGCGCCAGCAGCCAGGGGGGGGCGGACGAGCAGTACTTC
CASSQGGADEQYF
>-|TRBD1|TRBV30|TRBJ2-3
TGTGCCTGGAGGGTCCCCGGGACAGGGCGTTTCGGAGATACGCAGTATTTT
CAWRVPGTGRFGDTQYF
>-|-|TRBV27|TRBJ2-5
TGTGCCAGCAGTTTATCAACAAGCGCTCCGGAGACCCAGTACTTC
CASSLSTSAPETQYF
>few|TRBD1|TRBV7-2|TRBJ1-1
TGTGCCAGCAGCTTAAGGTCCAGGGGGGAAGCTTTCTTT
CASSLRSRGEAFF
>-|TRBD1|TRBV3-1/TRBV3-2|TRBJ1-2
TGTGCCAGCAGCCATTTGGACAGGGGGAGCGGCTACACCTTC
CASSHLDRGSGYTF